Listed below are T cell receptor beta chains from one sample, sequenced in a study of beta chain features in type 1 diabetes. TCRdb's table, derived via immunoSEQ multiplex PCR, lists solely in-frame clones and lacks some. The sample includes over 150,000 clones, around 8.5% of them seen just once. The sequencing input was central memory CD4+ T cells from blood. The receptor set was obtained from a young man in good health. CDR3s include the opening cysteine and the closing phenylalanine or tryptophan. The D gene is left open where the match is weak. Not all rows give a size; the values are once, few, many and, for expanded clones, a class.

d_gene	abundance	v_gene	len	j_gene	CDR3nt	CDR3aa
TRBD1	many	TRBV5-4	13	TRBJ2-1	TGTGCCAGCAGCCTAGGACAGGGGGCTTGGCGGTTCTTC	CASSLGQGAWRFF
TRBD2	few	TRBV19	17	TRBJ2-6	TGTGCCAGTAGTCGCCGGGGGGGTACTTCTGGGGCCAACGTCCTGACTTTC	CASSRRGGTSGANVLTF
TRBD2	many	TRBV9	16	TRBJ2-5	TGTGCCAGCAGCGAGGGGACTAGAGATTTCCAAGAGACCCAGTACTTC	CASSEGTRDFQETQYF
-	few	TRBV6-5	16	TRBJ1-2	TGTGCCAGCAGTTACTCAGTTTACAGGACCGCCCGCGGCTACACCTTC	CASSYSVYRTARGYTF
TRBD1	-	TRBV9	14	TRBJ1-1	TGTGCCAGCAGCCCTAGACAGGGAGGCACTGAAGCTTTCTTT	CASSPRQGGTEAFF
TRBD1	-	TRBV7-2	14	TRBJ1-2	TGTGCCAGCAGCCCCCGACAGGGTTTAGATGGCTACACCTTC	CASSPRQGLDGYTF
TRBD2	-	TRBV5-1	16	TRBJ2-2	TGCGCCAGCAGCTTGTCTTCGGCGGGAGGCACCGGGGAGCTGTTTTTT	CASSLSSAGGTGELFF
-	-	TRBV18	13	TRBJ2-3	TGTGCCGAGGCGGCGGCCATCACAGATACGCAGTATTTT	CAEAAAITDTQYF
-	-	TRBV6-1	13	TRBJ2-1	TGTGCCAGCAGTGCTTCCAGGATCAATGAGCAGTTCTTC	CASSASRINEQFF
-	-	TRBV5-6	15	TRBJ2-3	TGTGCCAGCAGCTTGTATCTTCCTAGCACAGATACGCAGTATTTT	CASSLYLPSTDTQYF
TRBD1	many	TRBV29-1	13	TRBJ1-2	TGCAGCGTTGATGACAGGGGCAGGGATGGCTACACCTTC	CSVDDRGRDGYTF
-	-	TRBV30	13	TRBJ1-6	TGTGCCTGGAACCGACGGGATAATTCACCCCTCCACTTT	CAWNRRDNSPLHF
TRBD1	many	TRBV30	13	TRBJ2-5	TGTGCCTGGAGTCAGGGGGCGGGGGAGACCCAGTACTTC	CAWSQGAGETQYF
-	few	TRBV5-4	13	TRBJ2-1	TGTGCCAGCAGCTTGGGTACTAGCTACGAGCAGTTCTTC	CASSLGTSYEQFF
-	few	TRBV7-9	12	TRBJ2-1	TGTGCCAGCAGCTTGAGTTGGAATGAGCAGTTCTTC	CASSLSWNEQFF
-	-	TRBV7-9	11	TRBJ1-1	TGTGCCACGTTCCTGAACACTGAAGCTTTCTTT	CATFLNTEAFF
TRBD2	-	TRBV11-3	14	TRBJ2-1	TGTGCCAGCAGCCCCACTAGCGGGAGGGCCAAGCAGTTCTTC	CASSPTSGRAKQFF
TRBD1	-	TRBV27	15	TRBJ1-2	TGTGCCAGCAGTTTGTCGGGACAGAACGCGTATGGCTACACCTTC	CASSLSGQNAYGYTF
TRBD2	-	TRBV29-1	16	TRBJ2-1	TGCAGCGTTGAACCATTAGCGGGCCCCGAGAGGGATGAGCAGTTCTTC	CSVEPLAGPERDEQFF
TRBD2	-	TRBV7-6	14	TRBJ2-3	TGTGCCAGCAGCCTAGGACTAGCGGGAGATACGCAGTATTTT	CASSLGLAGDTQYF
-	-	TRBV30	16	TRBJ1-3	TGTGCCTGGAACCTGGGGGCTGTAAGCTCTGGAAACACCATATATTTT	CAWNLGAVSSGNTIYF
-	-	TRBV5-1	17	TRBJ2-3	TGCGCCAGCAGCTTGGCCGTTTCGGGAGCAGGCACAGATACGCAGTATTTT	CASSLAVSGAGTDTQYF
-	few	TRBV4-2	14	TRBJ1-1	TGTGCCAGCAGCCAAGGACAGGCCGACACTGAAGCTTTCTTT	CASSQGQADTEAFF
TRBD1	many	TRBV28	13	TRBJ1-1	TGTGCCAGCACCCCGGGACAGGTCGAAGGAGCTTTCTTT	CASTPGQVEGAFF
-	-	TRBV29-1	17	TRBJ1-5	TGCAGCGTTGACAAAACCGGGACGGTGGGACTCAATCAGCCCCAGCATTTT	CSVDKTGTVGLNQPQHF
-	few	TRBV10-3	15	TRBJ2-7	TGTGCCATCAGTACCCAACAGGGTATCACCTACGAGCAGTACTTC	CAISTQQGITYEQYF
-	few	TRBV6-1	14	TRBJ1-5	TGTGCCAGCAGAGTACAGGGCTTGGGTCAGCCCCAGCATTTT	CASRVQGLGQPQHF
-	many	TRBV7-9	15	TRBJ2-5	TGTGCCAGCAGCTTAGGCTTATCAGGTTTGGAGACCCAGTACTTC	CASSLGLSGLETQYF
-	few	TRBV4-2	19	TRBJ2-7	TGTGCCAGCAGCCAAGACGGAGGAGGGGGCGGCGGCGTGTCCTACGAGCAGTACTTC	CASSQDGGGGGGVSYEQYF
-	few	TRBV10-3	16	TRBJ2-2	TGTGCCATCAGAGCAGGGGGGTACCGGGACACCGGGGAGCTGTTTTTT	CAIRAGGYRDTGELFF
TRBD1	many	TRBV2	14	TRBJ1-2	TGTGCCAGCAGGGAGACAGGGGCTAACTATGGCTACACCTTC	CASRETGANYGYTF
TRBD1	many	TRBV7-3	14	TRBJ2-7	TGTGCCAGCAGCTCGACAGGGAGCTCCTACGAGCAGTACTTC	CASSSTGSSYEQYF
-	-	TRBV19	10	TRBJ2-1	TGTGCCAGTAGTAGCGATGAGCAGTTCTTC	CASSSDEQFF
TRBD1	-	TRBV19	15	TRBJ2-2	TGTGCCAGTAGGGGGGACAGGGGAGACACCGGGGAGCTGTTTTTT	CASRGDRGDTGELFF
-	-	TRBV7-2	14	TRBJ1-3	TGTGCCAGCAGCTTAGGTAGCTCTGGAAACACCATATATTTT	CASSLGSSGNTIYF
-	few	TRBV5-6	16	TRBJ2-1	TGTGCCAGCAGCGCCTACGGGCGAGGGAGTCACAATGAGCAGTTCTTC	CASSAYGRGSHNEQFF
TRBD2	few	TRBV6-6	16	TRBJ2-3	TGTGCCAGCAGTTACTCTAGCGGGACGAGCACAGATACGCAGTATTTT	CASSYSSGTSTDTQYF
-	few	TRBV20-1	11	TRBJ1-3	TGCAGTGCTCGGAGTGGAAACACCATATATTTT	CSARSGNTIYF
TRBD1	-	TRBV2	13	TRBJ2-1	TGTGCCAGCAGTGGACAGGGGAACAATGAGCAGTTCTTC	CASSGQGNNEQFF
-	-	TRBV7-8	14	TRBJ2-7	TGTGCCAGCAGCCAGCGGGTCTCCACCTACGAGCAGTACTTC	CASSQRVSTYEQYF
-	-	TRBV7-2	17	TRBJ2-5	TGTGCCAGCAGCTTAAGGCCCGGGAGCCCCGGCCAAGAGACCCAGTACTTC	CASSLRPGSPGQETQYF
TRBD1	few	TRBV7-2	15	TRBJ1-2	TGTGCCAGCAGCTTAGACGGGACAGGGAGCTATGGCTACACCTTC	CASSLDGTGSYGYTF
TRBD1	many	TRBV7-2	14	TRBJ2-3	TGTGCCAGCAGCTTAGTCAGGGGGCTTGATACGCAGTATTTT	CASSLVRGLDTQYF